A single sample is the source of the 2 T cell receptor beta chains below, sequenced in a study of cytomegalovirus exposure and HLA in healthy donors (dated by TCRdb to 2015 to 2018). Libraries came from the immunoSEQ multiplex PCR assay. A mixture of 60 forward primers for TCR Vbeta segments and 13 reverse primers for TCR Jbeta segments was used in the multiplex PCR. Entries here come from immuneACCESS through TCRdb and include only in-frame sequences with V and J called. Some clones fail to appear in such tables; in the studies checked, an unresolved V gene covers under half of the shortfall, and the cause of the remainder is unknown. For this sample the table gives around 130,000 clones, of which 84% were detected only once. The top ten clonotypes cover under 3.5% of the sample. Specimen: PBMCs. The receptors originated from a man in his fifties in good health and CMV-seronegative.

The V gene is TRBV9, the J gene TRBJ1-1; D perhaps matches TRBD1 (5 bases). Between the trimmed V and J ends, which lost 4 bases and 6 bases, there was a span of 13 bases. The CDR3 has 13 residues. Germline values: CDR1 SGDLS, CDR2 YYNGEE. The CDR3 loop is CASSTHGGSEAFF. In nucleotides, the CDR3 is TGTGCCAGCAGCACCCACGGGGGGTCTGAAGCTTTCTTT.

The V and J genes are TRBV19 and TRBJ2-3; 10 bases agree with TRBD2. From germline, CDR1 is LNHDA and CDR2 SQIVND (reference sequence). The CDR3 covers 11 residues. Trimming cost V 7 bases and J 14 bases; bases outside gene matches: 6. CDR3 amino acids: CASMAGLATYF. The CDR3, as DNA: TGTGCCAGTATGGCGGGACTAGCGACGTATTTT.